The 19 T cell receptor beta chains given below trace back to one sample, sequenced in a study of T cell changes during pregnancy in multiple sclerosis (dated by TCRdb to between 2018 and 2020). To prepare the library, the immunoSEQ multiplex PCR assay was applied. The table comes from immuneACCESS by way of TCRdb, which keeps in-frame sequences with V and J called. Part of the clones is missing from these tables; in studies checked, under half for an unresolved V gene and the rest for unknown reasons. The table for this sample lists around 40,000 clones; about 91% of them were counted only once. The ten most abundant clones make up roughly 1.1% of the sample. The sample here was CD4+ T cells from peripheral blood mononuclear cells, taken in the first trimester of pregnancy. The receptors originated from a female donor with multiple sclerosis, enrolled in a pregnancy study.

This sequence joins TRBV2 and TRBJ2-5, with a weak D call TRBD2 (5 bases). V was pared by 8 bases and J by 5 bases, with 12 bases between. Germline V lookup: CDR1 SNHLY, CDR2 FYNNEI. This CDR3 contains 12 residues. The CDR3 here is CASALAVETQYF. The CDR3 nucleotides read TGTGCCAGCGCCCTAGCAGTGGAGACCCAGTACTTC.

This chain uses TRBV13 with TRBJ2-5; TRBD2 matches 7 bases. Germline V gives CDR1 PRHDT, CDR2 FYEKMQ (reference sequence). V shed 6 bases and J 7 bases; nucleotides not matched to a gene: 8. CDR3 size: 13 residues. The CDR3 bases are TGTGCCAGCAGTCCTAGACTAGCTGGGACCCAGTACTTC. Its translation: CASSPRLAGTQYF. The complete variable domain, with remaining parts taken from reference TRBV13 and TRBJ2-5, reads AAGVIQSPRHLIKEKRETATLKCYPIPRHDTVYWYQQGPGQDPQFLISFYEKMQSDKGSIPDRFSAQQFSDYHSELNMSSLELGDSALYFCASSPRLAGTQYFGPGTRLLVL.

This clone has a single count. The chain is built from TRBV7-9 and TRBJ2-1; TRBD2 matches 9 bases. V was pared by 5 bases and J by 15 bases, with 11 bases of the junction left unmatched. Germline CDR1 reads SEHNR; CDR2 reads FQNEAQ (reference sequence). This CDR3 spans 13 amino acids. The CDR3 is CASSPIAGVFVFF. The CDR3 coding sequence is TGTGCCAGCAGCCCAATAGCGGGAGTGTTTGTGTTCTTC.

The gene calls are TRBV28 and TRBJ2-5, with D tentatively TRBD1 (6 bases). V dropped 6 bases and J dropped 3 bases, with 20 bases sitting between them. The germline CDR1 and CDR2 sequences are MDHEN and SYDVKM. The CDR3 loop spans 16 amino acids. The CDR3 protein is CASSHSVGAREETQYF. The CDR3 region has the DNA TGTGCCAGCAGCCATTCGGTGGGGGCGCGGGAAGAGACCCAGTACTTC.

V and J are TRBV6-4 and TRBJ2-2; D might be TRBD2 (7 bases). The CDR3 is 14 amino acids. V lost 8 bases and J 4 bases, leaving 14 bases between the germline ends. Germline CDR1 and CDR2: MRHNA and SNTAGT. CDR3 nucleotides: TGTGCCAGCCGGCGGGGGCCGGGCACCGGGGAGCTGTTTTTT. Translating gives CASRRGPGTGELFF.

Written as DNA, the CDR3 is TGTGCCACCCTCACGAGCTCCTATAATTCACCCCTCCACTTT. It translates to CATLTSSYNSPLHF. This chain uses TRBV25-1 with TRBJ1-6, with D unresolved. Germline CDR1 and CDR2: MGHDK and SYGVNS. There are 14 residues in the CDR3. Trimming shortened V by 10 bases and J by 0 bases, and 10 bases separated the two germline ends.

The CDR3: CASSLQGARTEAFF. The CDR3 DNA reads TGTGCCAGCAGTCTCCAGGGGGCGCGCACTGAAGCTTTCTTT. This chain links TRBV28 with TRBJ1-1, with 8 nucleotides matching TRBD1. Germline assignment: CDR1 MDHEN and CDR2 SYDVKM. The CDR3 spans 14 residues. J was trimmed by 4 bases and V by 5 bases; bases with no gene match: 6. Drawing the rest from reference TRBV28 and TRBJ1-1, the complete variable domain is DVKVTQSSRYLVKRTGEKVFLECVQDMDHENMFWYRQDPGLGLRLIYFSYDVKMKEKGDIPEGYSVSREKKERFSLILESASTNQTSMYLCASSLQGARTEAFFGQGTRLTVV.

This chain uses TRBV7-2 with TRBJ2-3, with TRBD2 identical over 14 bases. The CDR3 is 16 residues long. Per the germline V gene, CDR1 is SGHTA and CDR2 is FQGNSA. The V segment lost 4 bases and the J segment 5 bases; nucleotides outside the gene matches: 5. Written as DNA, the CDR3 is TGTGCCAGCAGCTCCCCGGGACTAGCGGGAGAAGATACGCAGTATTTT. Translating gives CASSSPGLAGEDTQYF.

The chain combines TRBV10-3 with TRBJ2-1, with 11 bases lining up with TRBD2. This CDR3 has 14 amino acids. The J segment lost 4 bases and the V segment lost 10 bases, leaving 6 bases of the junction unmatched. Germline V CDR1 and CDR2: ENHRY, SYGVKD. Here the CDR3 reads CATLTSGEYNEQFF. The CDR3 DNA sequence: TGTGCCACCCTGACTAGCGGGGAATACAATGAGCAGTTCTTC.

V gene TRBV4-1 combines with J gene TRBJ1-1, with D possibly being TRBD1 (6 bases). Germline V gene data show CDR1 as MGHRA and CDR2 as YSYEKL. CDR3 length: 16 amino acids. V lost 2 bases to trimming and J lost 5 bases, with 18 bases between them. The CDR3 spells CASSQIPRQGRTEAFF. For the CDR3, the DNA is TGCGCCAGCAGCCAAATTCCGCGCCAGGGGCGAACTGAAGCTTTCTTT.

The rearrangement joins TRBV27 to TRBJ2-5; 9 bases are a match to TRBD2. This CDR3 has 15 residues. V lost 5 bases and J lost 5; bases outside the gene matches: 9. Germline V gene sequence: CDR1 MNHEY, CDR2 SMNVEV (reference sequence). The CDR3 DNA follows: TGTGCCAGCAGTACAATTAGCGGGAGCTCCGAGACCCAGTACTTC. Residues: CASSTISGSSETQYF.

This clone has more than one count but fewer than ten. The CDR3 spells CASSPPSDNEQFF. The CDR3 DNA reads as TGTGCCAGCTCACCACCGAGCGACAATGAGCAGTTCTTC. The genes are TRBV18 and TRBJ2-1; D call uncertain. The CDR3 extends over 13 amino acids. Germline V lookup: CDR1 KGHSH, CDR2 LQKENI. V shed 0 bases and J shed 5 bases, with 5 bases lying between them. The variable domain in full, completed from reference TRBV18 and TRBJ2-1, reads NAGVMQNPRHLVRRRGQEARLRCSPMKGHSHVYWYRQLPEEGLKFMVYLQKENIIDESGMPKERFSAEFPKEGPSILRIQQVVRGDSAAYFCASSPPSDNEQFFGPGTRLTVL.

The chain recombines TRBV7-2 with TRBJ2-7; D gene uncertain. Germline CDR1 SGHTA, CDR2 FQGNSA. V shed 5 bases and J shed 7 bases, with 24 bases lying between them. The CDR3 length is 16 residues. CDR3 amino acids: CASSPSRVSAPREQYF. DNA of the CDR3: TGTGCCAGCAGCCCATCACGGGTCAGTGCCCCTAGGGAGCAGTACTTC.

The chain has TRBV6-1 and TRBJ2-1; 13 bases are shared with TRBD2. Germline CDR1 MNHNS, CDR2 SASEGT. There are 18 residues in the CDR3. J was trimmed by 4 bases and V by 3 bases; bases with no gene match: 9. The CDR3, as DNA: TGTGCCAGCAGTGATGCCCCGGGACTAGCGGGACGGTACAATGAGCAGTTCTTC. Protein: CASSDAPGLAGRYNEQFF.

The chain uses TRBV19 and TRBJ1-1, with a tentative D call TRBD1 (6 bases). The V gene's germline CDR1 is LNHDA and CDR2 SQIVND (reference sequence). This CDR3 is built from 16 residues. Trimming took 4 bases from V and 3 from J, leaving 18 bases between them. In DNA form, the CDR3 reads TGTGCCAGTAGTAGCCGACAGGAGGTATATGACACTGAAGCTTTCTTT. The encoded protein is CASSSRQEVYDTEAFF.

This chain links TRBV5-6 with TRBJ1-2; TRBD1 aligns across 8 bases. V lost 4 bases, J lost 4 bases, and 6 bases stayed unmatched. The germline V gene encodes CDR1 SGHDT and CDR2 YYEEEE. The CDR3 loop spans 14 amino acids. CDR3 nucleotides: TGTGCCAGCAGCGTGGGACAGGCATCCTATGGCTACACCTTC. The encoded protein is CASSVGQASYGYTF. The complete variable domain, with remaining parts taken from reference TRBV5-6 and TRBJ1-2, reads DAGVTQSPTHLIKTRGQQVTLRCSPKSGHDTVSWYQQALGQGPQFIFQYYEEEERQRGNFPDRFSGHQFPNYSSELNVNALLLGDSALYLCASSVGQASYGYTFGSGTRLTVV.

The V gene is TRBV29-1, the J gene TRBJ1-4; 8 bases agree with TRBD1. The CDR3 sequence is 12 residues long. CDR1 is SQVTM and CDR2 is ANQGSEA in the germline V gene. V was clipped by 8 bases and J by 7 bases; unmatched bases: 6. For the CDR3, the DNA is TGCAGCATCAGGGGGCAAAGTGAAAAACTGTTTTTT. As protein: CSIRGQSEKLFF.

CDR3 DNA sequence: TGCAGCGTTGCGACTCTCGGTGGCTACACCTTC. As protein: CSVATLGGYTF. The chain recombines TRBV29-1 with TRBJ1-2; no clear D gene. The V and J ends lost 4 bases and 7 bases respectively, with 10 bases between them. This CDR3 contains 11 residues. The germline CDR1 and CDR2 sequences are SQVTM and ANQGSEA.

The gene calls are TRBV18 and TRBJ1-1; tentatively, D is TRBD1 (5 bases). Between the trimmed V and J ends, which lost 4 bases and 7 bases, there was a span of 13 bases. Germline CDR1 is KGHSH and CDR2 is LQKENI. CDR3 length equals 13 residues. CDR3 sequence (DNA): TGTGCCAGCTCACAGGGACCGGGGGGTGAAGCTTTCTTT. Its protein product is CASSQGPGGEAFF.